Shown below are 2 T cell receptor beta chains from a single sample sequenced in a study of regulatory T cells in long-lasting Graves disease. Documented time point: newly diagnosed GD, antithyroid drugs for less than 3 months. Construction of the TCR library relied on RNA isolated from PBMCs. Arm-PCR of CDR3 regions and iRepertoire HTBI primers were used to build TCR beta libraries. Each CDR3 protein gets one entry after TCRdb re-called the multiplex PCR reads with MiXCR. The sample contains 300,000 to 400,000 distinct CDR3 sequences, over 15% of which appear only once. These data also featured in a second study, about T cells in Graves' hyperthyroidism and ophthalmopathy.

The sample consisted of peripheral blood mononuclear cells (PBMCs), taken at new diagnosis, from a patient treated with antithyroid drugs. These receptors all come from a man between 35 and 55 years old with Graves disease.

This clonotype occurred many times. The chain employs TRBV24-1 and TRBJ1-2; D perhaps matches TRBD1 (5 bases). This CDR3 has 14 residues. The germline CDR1 and CDR2 sequences are KGHDR and SFDVKD. Trimming pared 4 bases from V and 5 bases from J, leaving 13 bases between. The CDR3 nucleotides are TGTGCCACCAGTGACTCAGGGCGACGATATGGCTACACCTTC. Protein product: CATSDSGRRYGYTF.

To note about this clonotype: It differs at one base from a far larger clone, so likely a read error. J is TRBJ1-1 and V is TRBV12-3 or TRBV12-4, with TRBD1 identical over 9 bases. V was clipped by 7 bases and J by 1 base; unmatched bases: 4. There are 14 residues in the CDR3. The CDR3 is CASKKGQGNTEAFF. In DNA form, the CDR3 reads TGTGCCAGCAAAAAGGGACAGGGGAACACTGAAGCTTTCTTT.